This T cell receptor (beta chain) was obtained from a study of T cells expressing NK-cell markers. On the study more broadly: Sorted CD3+CD56+NKG2C+, CD3+CD56+NKG2C- and CD3+CD56-NKG2C+ T-cell subsets were beta-chain profiled. Among the eight sequenced donors, seven tested HCMV-seropositive and one tested seronegative.

TCRdb re-called the 5' RACE reads; one entry per CDR3 protein, DNA not given. This sample contains over 250,000 distinct CDR3 sequences. Germline assignment: CDR1 SGHTA and CDR2 FQGNSA. There are 15 residues in the CDR3. The V gene is TRBV7-2, the J gene TRBJ1-1; TCRdb lists TRBD1, though no DNA is available to test this call. The material sequenced was blood T cells: a sorted CD56 or NKG2C T cell subset, CD4+ or CD8+ T cells, or bulk PBMC T cells (not recorded which). This TCR came from a woman between 18 and 69 years old in good health. The CDR3 region is CASSLETGAFTEAFF. The variable domain in full, with the rest retrieved from reference TRBV7-2 and TRBJ1-1, is GAGVSQSPSNKVTEKGKDVELRCDPISGHTALYWYRQSLGQGLEFLIYFQGNSAPDKSGLPSDRFSAERTGGSVSTLTIQRTQQEDSAVYLCASSLETGAFTEAFFGQGTRLTVV.